The rows below give T cell receptor beta chains drawn from one sample of a study of T-cell reconstitution after alpha-beta-depleted transplantation in children. TCRdb reprocessed the PCR reads with MiXCR, giving one entry per CDR3 protein. The sample records some 240,000 distinct CDR3 sequences, 12% being singletons. Source: PBMCs from the stem cell graft donor, taken from the stem cell graft. These receptors came from a human donor who donated a stem cell graft to a child with acute lymphoblastic leukemia. The CDR3 runs from the conserved cysteine through the conserved F or W. A D gene is named only where the DNA matches it firmly. Where a row states a size, it is once, few, many or the class of an expanded clone; other rows omit it.

size: .; J: TRBJ1-5; D: .; V: TRBV19; CDR3: CASSIKSSNQPQHF; DNA: TGTGCCAGTAGTATAAAAAGTAGCAATCAGCCCCAGCATTTT
size: many; J: TRBJ2-3; D: .; V: TRBV25-1; CDR3: CASRFAGSGADTQYF; DNA: TGTGCCAGCAGATTCGCAGGGAGTGGTGCAGATACGCAGTATTTT
size: many; J: TRBJ1-6; D: .; V: TRBV27; CDR3: CASSLRWRGSGNSPLHF; DNA: TGTGCCAGCAGCTTGCGTTGGAGGGGTTCTGGGAATTCACCCCTCCACTTT
size: many; J: TRBJ1-3; D: .; V: TRBV4-2; CDR3: CASSQVAPGARNTIYF; DNA: TGTGCCAGCAGCCAAGTGGCCCCCGGGGCCAGAAACACCATATATTTT
size: many; J: TRBJ2-3; D: .; V: TRBV5-1; CDR3: CASSLAPPSITTDTQYF; DNA: TGCGCCAGCAGCTTGGCCCCCCCGTCGATAACCACAGATACGCAGTATTTT
size: many; J: TRBJ2-5; D: TRBD2; V: TRBV7-9; CDR3: CASSLRAWDYKETQYF; DNA: TGTGCCAGCAGCTTGAGGGCCTGGGACTACAAAGAGACCCAGTACTTC
size: many; J: TRBJ2-7; D: TRBD1; V: TRBV7-2; CDR3: CASSPQTGAPYEQYF; DNA: TGTGCCAGCAGTCCTCAGACAGGGGCCCCCTACGAGCAGTACTTC
size: many; J: TRBJ2-3; D: .; V: TRBV4-3; CDR3: CASSQDFRSTDTQYF; DNA: TGCGCCAGCAGCCAAGACTTCAGGAGTACAGATACGCAGTATTTT
size: many; J: TRBJ2-1; D: TRBD2; V: TRBV20-1; CDR3: CSASGSGSSYNEQFF; DNA: TGCAGTGCTAGCGGTAGCGGGAGCTCCTACAATGAGCAGTTCTTC
size: many; J: TRBJ2-7; D: TRBD2; V: TRBV5-1; CDR3: CASSLEGGLAYEQYF; DNA: TGCGCCAGCAGCTTGGAAGGGGGACTAGCCTACGAGCAGTACTTC
size: many; J: TRBJ1-1; D: TRBD1; V: TRBV15; CDR3: CATSKDRDTEAFF; DNA: TGTGCCACCAGTAAGGACAGGGACACTGAAGCTTTCTTT
size: many; J: TRBJ1-5; D: TRBD1; V: TRBV12-3/TRBV12-4; CDR3: CASSSDRVGQPQHF; DNA: TGTGCCAGCAGTTCCGACAGGGTGGGTCAGCCCCAGCATTTT
size: .; J: TRBJ1-1; D: .; V: TRBV18; CDR3: CASSPPRSRNTEAFF; DNA: TGTGCCAGCTCACCACCGAGGAGTAGGAACACTGAAGCTTTCTTT
size: many; J: TRBJ1-2; D: TRBD1; V: TRBV20-1; CDR3: CSARLPGTGSHYGYTF; DNA: TGCAGTGCTCGTTTACCTGGGACAGGGTCTCACTATGGCTACACCTTC
size: many; J: TRBJ1-2; D: TRBD1; V: TRBV5-5; CDR3: CASRQGGYGYTF; DNA: TGTGCCAGCCGACAGGGCGGTTATGGCTACACCTTC
size: many; J: TRBJ1-6; D: .; V: TRBV10-2; CDR3: CASSEHRALGQNSPLHF; DNA: TGCGCCAGCAGTGAGCACAGGGCCTTGGGTCAGAATTCACCCCTCCACTTT
size: .; J: TRBJ2-1; D: .; V: TRBV11-2; CDR3: CASSYLVRGSSYNEQFF; DNA: TGTGCCAGCAGCTACCTAGTTCGTGGGAGCTCCTACAATGAGCAGTTCTTC
size: many; J: TRBJ2-3; D: .; V: TRBV12-3/TRBV12-4; CDR3: CASSFWGGASTDTQYF; DNA: TGTGCCAGCAGTTTTTGGGGCGGAGCCAGCACAGATACGCAGTATTTT
size: many; J: TRBJ1-1; D: .; V: TRBV12-3/TRBV12-4; CDR3: CASSPGSMNTEAFF; DNA: TGTGCCAGCAGCCCGGGCAGCATGAACACTGAAGCTTTCTTT
size: many; J: TRBJ2-2; D: TRBD1; V: TRBV28; CDR3: CASSPPSGTETGELFF; DNA: TGTGCCAGCAGTCCACCCTCCGGGACAGAGACCGGGGAGCTGTTTTTT
size: many; J: TRBJ2-4; D: .; V: TRBV27; CDR3: CASSLGGGGDGNIQYF; DNA: TGTGCCAGCAGTTTAGGGGGTGGGGGCGATGGAAACATTCAGTACTTC
size: many; J: TRBJ2-7; D: .; V: TRBV4-2; CDR3: CASSETQGKLYEQYF; DNA: TGTGCCAGCAGCGAGACGCAAGGGAAATTATACGAGCAGTACTTC
size: many; J: TRBJ1-3; D: .; V: TRBV20-1; CDR3: CSARRTPSDGNTIYF; DNA: TGCAGTGCTAGGAGGACTCCCTCTGATGGAAACACCATATATTTT
size: many; J: TRBJ1-5; D: TRBD1; V: TRBV15; CDR3: CATSRMTGANQPQHF; DNA: TGTGCCACCAGCAGGATGACAGGGGCGAATCAGCCCCAGCATTTT
size: many; J: TRBJ2-3; D: .; V: TRBV5-1; CDR3: CASSSSKDTQYF; DNA: TGCGCCAGCAGCTCTAGCAAGGATACGCAGTATTTT
size: many; J: TRBJ2-1; D: .; V: TRBV5-1; CDR3: CASSLGVSSYNEQFF; DNA: TGCGCCAGCAGCTTGGGAGTTAGCTCCTACAATGAGCAGTTCTTC
size: many; J: TRBJ2-5; D: .; V: TRBV4-3; CDR3: CASSQDWKREQTQYF; DNA: TGCGCCAGCAGCCAAGATTGGAAAAGGGAACAGACCCAGTACTTC
size: .; J: TRBJ1-5; D: TRBD1; V: TRBV4-3; CDR3: CASSPTGLGGPQHF; DNA: TGCGCCAGCAGCCCGACAGGGCTTGGGGGGCCCCAGCATTTT
size: many; J: TRBJ2-1; D: .; V: TRBV5-1; CDR3: CASSLVPVPSNNEQFF; DNA: TGCGCCAGCAGCTTGGTCCCGGTCCCCTCAAACAATGAGCAGTTCTTC
size: many; J: TRBJ1-1; D: .; V: TRBV7-6; CDR3: CASSLLAMNTEAFF; DNA: TGTGCCAGCAGCTTATTAGCAATGAACACTGAAGCTTTCTTT
size: many; J: TRBJ2-5; D: .; V: TRBV7-2; CDR3: CASSYTSSGQETQYF; DNA: TGTGCCAGCAGCTACACTAGCTCGGGCCAAGAGACCCAGTACTTC
size: many; J: TRBJ1-5; D: .; V: TRBV29-1; CDR3: CSAEAGTGQPQHF; DNA: TGCAGCGCCGAGGCGGGAACCGGTCAGCCCCAGCATTTT
size: many; J: TRBJ2-7; D: TRBD1; V: TRBV28; CDR3: CASSWGQVGTYEQYF; DNA: TGTGCCAGCAGTTGGGGACAGGTGGGAACCTACGAGCAGTACTTC
size: .; J: TRBJ1-1; D: .; V: TRBV19; CDR3: CASSIRVRELGAFF; DNA: TGTGCCAGTAGTATCAGGGTCCGGGAGTTGGGAGCTTTCTTT
size: .; J: TRBJ2-7; D: TRBD1; V: TRBV19; CDR3: CASTPDRGRYEQYF; DNA: TGTGCCAGTACCCCTGACAGGGGACGGTACGAGCAGTACTTC
size: many; J: TRBJ2-7; D: .; V: TRBV5-1; CDR3: CASSLASANEQYF; DNA: TGCGCCAGCAGCTTGGCCTCTGCCAACGAGCAGTACTTC
size: many; J: TRBJ2-3; D: .; V: TRBV12-3/TRBV12-4; CDR3: CASSRSSTDTQYF; DNA: TGTGCCAGCAGTCGGTCTAGCACAGATACGCAGTATTTT
size: many; J: TRBJ2-1; D: .; V: TRBV4-1; CDR3: CASSPNPNVPNEQFF; DNA: TGCGCCAGCAGCCCCAACCCGAACGTCCCCAATGAGCAGTTCTTC
size: many; J: TRBJ2-3; D: .; V: TRBV20-1; CDR3: CSARRVLSTDTQYF; DNA: TGCAGTGCTAGGAGGGTTCTGAGCACAGATACGCAGTATTTT
size: few; J: TRBJ2-5; D: .; V: TRBV14; CDR3: CASSRRDRFQETQYF; DNA: TGTGCCAGCAGCCGGAGGGACAGATTCCAAGAGACCCAGTACTTC
size: many; J: TRBJ2-7; D: .; V: TRBV7-7; CDR3: CASSFRIDYEQYF; DNA: TGTGCCAGCAGCTTTAGAATCGACTACGAGCAGTACTTC
size: .; J: TRBJ2-2; D: .; V: TRBV20-1; CDR3: CSARGGTNTGELFF; DNA: TGCAGTGCTAGAGGCGGGACGAACACCGGGGAGCTGTTTTTT